This T cell receptor beta chain was captured in a study of blood T cell repertoires in COVID-19. The wider study: Specimens from acute and convalescent COVID-19 originated in the United States, Italy and Spain.

J gave up 2 bases and V 0 bases, and 12 bases lay outside the gene matches. Germline V gene lookup returns CDR1 SGHKS and CDR2 YYEKEE (reference sequence). This CDR3 comprises 18 residues. Original analysis: Amplification with reference gene primers provided the estimates of nucleated cell counts. The data were produced by immunoSEQ multiplex PCR, yet TCRdb's version contains in-frame clones alone and is incomplete. V and J calls and clone size are as listed in that table; D and trimming were resolved from the DNA. This repertoire shows under 250,000 clones, roughly four fifths found once; its top ten account for over 7.5%.

Sample: peripheral blood. The V gene is TRBV5-5, the J gene TRBJ1-2, with 8 bases identical to TRBD1. This clonotype was obtained from a man older than 75 with acute or convalescent COVID-19. The CDR3 here is CASSLAVSSRGRNYGYTF. The CDR3 DNA is TGTGCCAGCAGCTTGGCAGTTAGTTCCAGGGGGCGAAACTATGGCTACACCTTC.